The 6 T cell receptor beta chains reported below all come from one sample, sequenced in a study of blood T cell repertoires in COVID-19. Sequencing used immunoSEQ multiplex PCR; TCRdb keeps in-frame clones, though not all of them. The table shows tens of thousands of clones, with around 87% occurring only once. The sample comprised peripheral blood. Receptor source: a man aged 45-65 years with active COVID-19.

This clone is a singleton in its sample. This sequence joins TRBV19 and TRBJ1-3; no clear D gene. The CDR3 has 17 residues. The V end was cut by 5 bases, the J end by 0 bases, with 17 bases between. Germline CDR1 LNHDA, CDR2 SQIVND (reference sequence). The CDR3 coding sequence is TGTGCCAGTAGTGCTTTAAACCGGGGTCGCTCTGGAAACACCATATATTTT. Translating gives CASSALNRGRSGNTIYF.

V gene TRBV25-1 combines with J gene TRBJ2-2; a possible D gene is TRBD1 (6 bases). CDR1 is MGHDK and CDR2 is SYGVNS in the germline V gene. This CDR3 contains 13 residues. Trimming cost V 6 bases and J 2 bases, with 7 bases left between them. As DNA, the CDR3 is TGTGCCAGCAGCGGGACAAACACCGGGGAGCTGTTTTTT. As protein: CASSGTNTGELFF.

The CDR3 spells CASSLALATPTDTQYF. CDR3 DNA: TGTGCCAGCAGTTTGGCCTTAGCGACACCCACAGATACGCAGTATTTT. The rearrangement links TRBV28 to TRBJ2-3; D might be TRBD2 (5 bases). The V gene's germline CDR1 is MDHEN and CDR2 SYDVKM. The CDR3 has 16 residues. V lost 3 bases and J 2 bases, leaving 15 bases between the germline ends.

The chain recombines TRBV15 with TRBJ1-1, with 8 bases matching TRBD1. The CDR3 consists of 17 residues. The trim removed 0 bases at V and 7 bases at J, leaving 13 bases unmatched. Germline CDR1 is LNHNV and CDR2 is YYDKDF (reference sequence). The CDR3 DNA reads TGTGCCACCAGCAGAGAAGGCCAAAGTGACAGGGGCCTTGAAGCTTTCTTT. The encoded protein is CATSREGQSDRGLEAFF.

The genes are TRBV9 and TRBJ2-5; the match to TRBD2 covers 12 bases. The CDR3 is 15 amino acids. Germline V gene sequence: CDR1 SGDLS, CDR2 YYNGEE. V was clipped by 4 bases and J by 4 bases; unmatched bases: 5. CDR3 nucleotides: TGTGCCAGCAGCCCTGGGGGACTAGCGGGAGAGACCCAGTACTTC. Translated: CASSPGGLAGETQYF.

This rearrangement joins TRBV27 to TRBJ2-7, with 9 positions matching TRBD1. Germline V lookup: CDR1 MNHEY, CDR2 SMNVEV (reference sequence). The V segment lost 2 bases and the J segment 6 bases; nucleotides outside the gene matches: 5. The CDR3 is made up of 14 amino acids. DNA of the CDR3: TGTGCCAGCAGTTTAGGGACAGGGTACGGCGAGCAGTACTTC. Translation: CASSLGTGYGEQYF.